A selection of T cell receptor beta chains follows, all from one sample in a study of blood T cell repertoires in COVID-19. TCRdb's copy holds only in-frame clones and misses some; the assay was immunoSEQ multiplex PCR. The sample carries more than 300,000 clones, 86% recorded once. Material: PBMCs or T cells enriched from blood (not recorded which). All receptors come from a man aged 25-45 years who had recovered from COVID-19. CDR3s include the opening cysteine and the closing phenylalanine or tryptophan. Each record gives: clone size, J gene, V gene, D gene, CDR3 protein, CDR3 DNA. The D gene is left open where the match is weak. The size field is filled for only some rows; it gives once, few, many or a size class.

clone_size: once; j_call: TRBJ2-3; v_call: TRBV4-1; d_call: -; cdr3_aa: CASSQGLFPDTQYF; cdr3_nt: TGCGCCAGCAGCCAAGGGCTCTTCCCAGATACGCAGTATTTT
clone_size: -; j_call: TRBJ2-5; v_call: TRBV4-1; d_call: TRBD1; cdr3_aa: CASSQDGARVSTGVLETQYF; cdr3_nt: TGCGCCAGCAGCCAAGATGGGGCCCGCGTTTCGACAGGGGTTTTAGAGACCCAGTACTTC
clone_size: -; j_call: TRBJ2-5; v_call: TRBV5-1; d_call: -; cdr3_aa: CASSPDNQETQYF; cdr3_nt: TGCGCCAGCAGCCCGGACAACCAAGAGACCCAGTACTTC
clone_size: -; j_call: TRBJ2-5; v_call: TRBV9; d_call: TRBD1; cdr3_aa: CASSVAGTVMETQYF; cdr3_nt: TGTGCCAGCAGCGTAGCCGGGACAGTTATGGAGACCCAGTACTTC
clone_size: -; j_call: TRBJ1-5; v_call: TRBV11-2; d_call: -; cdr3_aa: CASSLGEGDQPQHF; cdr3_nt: TGTGCCAGCAGCTTAGGCGAGGGGGATCAGCCCCAGCATTTT
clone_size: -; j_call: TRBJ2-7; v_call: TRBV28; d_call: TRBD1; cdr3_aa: CASSLGQGTEQYF; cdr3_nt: TGTGCCAGCAGTTTAGGACAGGGGACCGAGCAGTACTTC
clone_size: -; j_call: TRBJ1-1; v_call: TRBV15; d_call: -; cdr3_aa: CATSLPPGTEAFF; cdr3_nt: TGTGCCACCAGCCTTCCCCCCGGCACTGAAGCTTTCTTT
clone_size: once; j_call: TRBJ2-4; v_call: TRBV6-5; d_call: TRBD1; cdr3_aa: CASRVGTGGANIQYF; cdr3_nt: TGTGCCAGCAGGGTTGGGACAGGGGGCGCAAACATTCAGTACTTC
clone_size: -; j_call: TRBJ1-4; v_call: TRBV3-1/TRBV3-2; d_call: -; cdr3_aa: CASSPRDEKLFF; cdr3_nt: TGTGCCAGCAGCCCGCGGGATGAAAAACTGTTTTTT
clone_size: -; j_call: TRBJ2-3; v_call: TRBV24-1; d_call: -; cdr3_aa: CATSDFWGEQGDTQYF; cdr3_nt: TGTGCCACCAGTGATTTCTGGGGCGAGCAGGGAGATACGCAGTATTTT
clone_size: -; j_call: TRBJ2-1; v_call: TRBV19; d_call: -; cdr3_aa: CASSPTTGLAQFF; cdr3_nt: TGTGCCAGTAGCCCGACCACAGGGCTAGCGCAGTTCTTC
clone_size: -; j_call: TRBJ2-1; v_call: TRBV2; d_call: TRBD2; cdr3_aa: CASSSSGLAGVGPNEQFF; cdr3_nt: TGTGCCAGCAGCTCCTCGGGACTAGCGGGAGTAGGGCCGAATGAGCAGTTCTTC
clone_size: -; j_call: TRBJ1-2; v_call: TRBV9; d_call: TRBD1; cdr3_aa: CASSVAGTGVGYTF; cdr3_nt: TGTGCCAGCAGCGTAGCTGGGACAGGGGTTGGCTACACCTTC
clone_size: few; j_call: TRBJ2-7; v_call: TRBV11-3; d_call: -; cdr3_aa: CASSLFPDTAYEQYF; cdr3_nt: TGTGCCAGCAGCTTATTCCCCGACACCGCCTACGAGCAGTACTTC